Following are 25 T cell receptor beta chains from one sample sequenced in a study of T cells in Graves' hyperthyroidism and ophthalmopathy. Amplification yielded TCR beta CDR3 regions, with RNA transcripts as the source. Using the HTBI primer set, a first-round RT-PCR was run on the TCR CDR3. Using its own MiXCR run on the multiplex PCR reads, TCRdb lists one record per CDR3 protein. The sample includes about 570,000 distinct CDR3 sequences, 35% to 55% of them seen just once. Sequenced input: peripheral blood or thyroid tissue (not recorded which). Receptor source: an adult woman with Graves' disease, either hyperthyroidism or ophthalmopathy (not recorded which).

The chain couples TRBV7-9 to TRBJ1-5, with 9 bases identical to TRBD1. This CDR3 region has 15 residues. V was clipped by 5 bases and J by 3 bases; unmatched bases: 5. CDR1 and CDR2 from the germline V gene are SEHNR and FQNEAQ (reference sequence). The CDR3 DNA reads TGTGCCAGCAGCCGCCGGACAGGGGACAATCAGCCCCAGCATTTT. Translated, it gives CASSRRTGDNQPQHF.

The sample holds many counts of this clonotype. This rearrangement joins TRBV7-9 to TRBJ1-2, with a tentative D call TRBD1 (5 bases). V shed 5 bases and J shed 0 bases, with 34 bases lying between them. This CDR3 has 22 residues. From germline, CDR1 is SEHNR and CDR2 FQNEAQ (reference sequence). Here the CDR3 DNA reads TGTGCCAGCAGCGGACCACTTATCGGGGACTTGGCCCCCCGGATTCCTAACTATGGCTACACCTTC. Protein: CASSGPLIGDLAPRIPNYGYTF.

J is TRBJ1-6 and V is TRBV19; the match to TRBD1 covers 8 bases. The CDR3 runs 14 residues. Trimming removed 3 bases from V and 10 bases from J; junction bases left unmatched: 5. Germline CDR1 LNHDA, CDR2 SQIVND (reference sequence). DNA for the CDR3: TGTGCCAGTAGTATCCAGGGGGCGGAATCACCCCTCCACTTT. Amino acids: CASSIQGAESPLHF.

This clonotype was observed a handful of times. The chain employs TRBV6-5 and TRBJ1-1, with a possible D match to TRBD1 (6 bases). V lost 5 bases and J 0 bases, leaving 13 bases between the germline ends. In germline, CDR1 is MNHEY, CDR2 SVGAGI. This CDR3 region has 15 residues. The CDR3 is CASSPGQQLNTEAFF. The CDR3 bases are TGTGCCAGCAGTCCGGGACAACAACTGAACACTGAAGCTTTCTTT.

This clonotype was counted between two and nine times. V gene TRBV29-1 combines with J gene TRBJ2-5; D is undetermined. Trimming pared 6 bases from V and 7 bases from J, leaving 12 bases between. CDR1 is SQVTM and CDR2 is ANQGSEA in the germline V gene. The CDR3 extends over 11 amino acids. In nucleotides, the CDR3 is TGCAGCGTCCAATCATCGGGGACCCAGTACTTC. This codes for CSVQSSGTQYF.

The DNA for the CDR3 is TGTGCCAGCAGCCAAGAATTGACAGCCCCAGGAGCTTTCTTT. Protein: CASSQELTAPGAFF. The chain couples TRBV7-2 to TRBJ1-1, with D perhaps TRBD1 (5 bases). CDR1 SGHTA and CDR2 FQGNSA come from the germline V gene. The CDR3 totals 14 residues. V dropped 5 bases and J dropped 10 bases, with 20 bases sitting between them.

This clonotype appeared many times. The chain employs TRBV11-2 and TRBJ2-7, with 11 bases fitting TRBD2. The J segment lost 3 bases and the V segment lost 7 bases, leaving 5 bases of the junction unmatched. The CDR3 is 14 residues long. Germline V lookup: CDR1 SGHAT, CDR2 FQNNGV. The CDR3 coding sequence is TGTGCCAGCACCGTCGGACTAGCGGGCTACGAGCAGTACTTC. Translation: CASTVGLAGYEQYF.

The chain recombines TRBV7-2 with TRBJ1-1; perhaps TRBD1 as D (5 bases). The CDR3 is 13 amino acids. V was shortened by 5 bases and J by 4 bases, with 11 bases between the two germline ends. Germline V gene sequence: CDR1 SGHTA, CDR2 FQGNSA. CDR3 loop: CASSNRRGTEAFF. CDR3 nucleotide sequence: TGTGCCAGCAGCAACAGAAGGGGCACTGAAGCTTTCTTT.

This clonotype has ten or more counts. The V gene is TRBV15, the J gene TRBJ1-2; weak D call: TRBD1 (6 bases). Per germline, CDR1 LNHNV and CDR2 YYDKDF (reference sequence). This CDR3 region has 15 residues. The germline V and J ends were trimmed by 5 bases and 4 bases, with 17 bases remaining between them. CDR3 sequence (DNA): TGTGCCACCAGCCCAGCCCTAACAGGGATCTATGGCTACACCTTC. Its protein is CATSPALTGIYGYTF.

V gene TRBV7-9 combines with J gene TRBJ1-3; no clear D. The CDR3 sequence is 12 residues long. Germline CDR1 SEHNR, CDR2 FQNEAQ (reference sequence). Trimming removed 6 bases at V and 4 bases at J, with 7 bases between. CDR3 residues: CASSTHGNTIYF. CDR3 sequence (DNA): TGTGCCAGCAGTACTCACGGAAACACCATATATTTT.

The chain recombines TRBV7-3 with TRBJ2-7, with a tentative D call TRBD2 (5 bases). V was cut by 5 bases and J by 2 bases, with 16 bases left in between. The CDR3 totals 15 residues. The V gene's germline CDR1 is SGHTA and CDR2 FQGTGA. For the CDR3, the DNA is TGTGCCAGCAGCCCCTGGACCCGTAGCGCCTACGAGCAGTACTTC. This sequence encodes CASSPWTRSAYEQYF. Using reference TRBV7-3 and TRBJ2-7 for the parts outside the CDR3, the full variable domain is GAGVSQTPSNKVTEKGKYVELRCDPISGHTALYWYRQSLGQGPEFLIYFQGTGAADDSGLPNDRFFAVRPEGSVSTLKIQRTERGDSAVYLCASSPWTRSAYEQYFGPGTRLTVT.

This sequence joins TRBV27 and TRBJ1-1; 9 bases are shared with TRBD1. Germline CDR1 reads MNHEY; CDR2 reads SMNVEV (reference sequence). V was pared by 3 bases and J by 5 bases, with 7 bases of the junction left unmatched. The CDR3 length is 15 residues. In DNA form, the CDR3 reads TGTGCCAGCAGTTTCAACTACAGGGGGCGTACTGAAGCTTTCTTT. Its translation: CASSFNYRGRTEAFF.

This sequence joins TRBV20-1 and TRBJ1-5, with a tentative D call TRBD1 (6 bases). The V and J ends lost 5 bases and 3 bases respectively, with 20 bases between them. Germline V gene data show CDR1 as DFQATT and CDR2 as SNEGSKA (reference sequence). This CDR3 contains 16 residues. The CDR3 sequence: CSAPLVGRQDNQPQHF. The CDR3, as DNA: TGCAGTGCTCCTCTTGTGGGGCGACAGGACAATCAGCCCCAGCATTTT.

The rearrangement links TRBV12-3 or TRBV12-4 to TRBJ2-7; maybe TRBD1 (6 bases). V was pared by 3 bases and J by 3 bases, with 12 bases between. The CDR3 runs to 14 residues. The DNA of the CDR3 is TGTGCCAGCAGTTTGACAGGCGGAAACTACGAGCAGTACTTC. It is translated as CASSLTGGNYEQYF.

This clonotype came up many times. This chain joins TRBV19 and TRBJ2-7, with TRBD1 matching over 11 bases. V trimming: 8 bases; J trimming: 2 bases; junction bases outside the gene matches: 2. The CDR3 extends over 13 amino acids. Per the germline V gene, CDR1 is LNHDA and CDR2 is SQIVND (reference sequence). The CDR3 region is CASGTGGPYEQYF. The CDR3, as DNA: TGTGCCAGTGGGACAGGGGGACCCTACGAGCAGTACTTC.

V is TRBV12-3 or TRBV12-4 and J is TRBJ1-5, with 12 bases lining up with TRBD1. This CDR3 is 15 amino acids long. V trimming: 4 bases; J trimming: 5 bases; junction bases outside the gene matches: 3. The CDR3 spells CASSWDRGPDQPQHF. In DNA form, the CDR3 reads TGTGCCAGCAGTTGGGACAGGGGGCCGGATCAGCCCCAGCATTTT.

The J gene is TRBJ1-2, the V gene TRBV10-3; 7 bases fit TRBD1. The J segment lost 6 bases and the V segment lost 4 bases, leaving 11 bases of the junction unmatched. Looked up from germline, CDR1 is ENHRY and CDR2 is SYGVKD. The CDR3 loop spans 15 amino acids. This chain's CDR3 is CAISALRDSDNGYTF. Here the CDR3 DNA reads TGTGCCATCAGTGCTTTGAGGGACAGCGACAATGGCTACACCTTC.

This clonotype appeared many times. V is TRBV6-5 and J is TRBJ2-7, with 7 bases fitting TRBD1. There are 13 residues in the CDR3. The V gene end was trimmed by 2 bases and the J gene end by 7 bases; junction bases not matched to a gene: 5. Germline V gene lookup returns CDR1 MNHEY and CDR2 SVGAGI. CDR3 DNA: TGTGCCAGCAGTTACGGCAGGGGGAAGGAGCAGTACTTC. It specifies CASSYGRGKEQYF.

This chain links TRBV15 with TRBJ2-7; 8 nucleotides line up with TRBD2. CDR1 is LNHNV, CDR2 YYDKDF, per germline (reference sequence). V trimming: 5 bases; J trimming: 3 bases; junction bases outside the gene matches: 3. The CDR3 is 13 amino acids. The CDR3 DNA reads as TGTGCCACCAGCGGGACTAGGAGCTACGAGCAGTACTTC. It encodes CATSGTRSYEQYF.

This clonotype showed up many times. This chain links TRBV20-1 with TRBJ1-2; 7 bases map to TRBD1. J was trimmed by 4 bases and V by 5 bases; bases with no gene match: 13. Germline assignment: CDR1 DFQATT and CDR2 SNEGSKA (reference sequence). This CDR3 is built from 15 residues. The CDR3 loop is CSARTGEVLGYGYTF. Written as DNA, the CDR3 is TGCAGTGCTCGGACAGGTGAAGTGCTCGGCTATGGCTACACCTTC.

This clonotype came up many times. This chain connects TRBV10-2 to TRBJ2-6; D possibly corresponds to TRBD1 (5 bases). V was trimmed by 10 bases and J by 4 bases, leaving 14 bases between them. Germline assignment: CDR1 WSHSY and CDR2 SAAADI. The CDR3 contains 14 residues. CDR3 amino acids: CATTKGSGANVLTF. The CDR3 bases are TGCGCCACGACCAAGGGGTCAGGGGCCAACGTCCTGACTTTC.

The CDR3 region has the DNA TGTGCCAGCAGTTCCCCTAGGAGGTACCCCTACGAGCAGTACTTC. Protein product: CASSSPRRYPYEQYF. J is TRBJ2-7 and V is TRBV28, with D possibly matching TRBD2 (5 bases). Trimming shortened V by 4 bases and J by 2 bases, and 15 bases separated the two germline ends. There are 15 residues in the CDR3. CDR1 MDHEN and CDR2 SYDVKM come from the germline V gene.

The chain combines TRBV6-6 with TRBJ2-5, with 7 nucleotides matching TRBD2. The V gene's germline CDR1 is MNHNY and CDR2 SVGAGI (reference sequence). The CDR3 is made up of 15 amino acids. The trim removed 5 bases at V and 4 bases at J, leaving 10 bases unmatched. As DNA, the CDR3 is TGTGCCAGCAGTGGGGGGGGAGGCGGGAGAGAGACCCAGTACTTC. It yields the protein CASSGGGGGRETQYF.

The rearrangement uses TRBV15 and TRBJ1-3; TRBD1 aligns across 8 bases. The CDR3 loop spans 16 amino acids. The germline V gene has CDR1 LNHNV and CDR2 YYDKDF (reference sequence). J lost 4 bases, V lost 0 bases, and 5 bases had no gene match. The CDR3 nucleotides are TGTGCCACCAGCAGAGAGAAACAGGGGGTGGGAAACACCATATATTTT. Translation: CATSREKQGVGNTIYF.

The V and J genes are TRBV2 and TRBJ1-5; D perhaps matches TRBD1 (5 bases). The V end lost 4 bases, the J end lost 1 base, and 11 bases lay between the germline ends. The germline gives CDR1 SNHLY, CDR2 FYNNEI. CDR3 length: 15 residues. This CDR3 is CASSGMGRSNQPQHF. CDR3 coding DNA: TGTGCCAGCAGTGGTATGGGGCGGAGCAATCAGCCCCAGCATTTT.